This T cell receptor beta chain came from a study of T cell repertoires in cytomegalovirus infection. Study details: Indications of both CMV infection and matching HLA type were provided by public TCR beta signatures.

The study, taken as a whole, reports: Summed frequency of shared TCR beta families picked out CMV carriers who also had the relevant HLA. Dominating the ex vivo response were TCR beta clonotypes that were CMV-specific and HLA-C-restricted.

TCRdb re-derived calls from the reads in MiXCR, one entry per CDR3 protein. The data contain some 600,000 distinct CDR3 sequences, roughly 24% of them singletons. With respect to this clonotype: Antigen specificity is unknown.

The CDR3 length is 17 residues. V dropped 5 bases and J dropped 8 bases, with 25 bases sitting between them. The germline CDR1 and CDR2 sequences are SGHAT and FQNNGV. V gene TRBV11-2 combines with J gene TRBJ2-1, with D possibly being TRBD1 (6 bases). The origin of this receptor is a human donor in good health (CMV status not recorded). Some clones in this sample may be carry-over from other donors' samples. The sample comprised CD8+ T cells from PBMCs. CDR3 sequence reads: CASSPRTVRLRGHEQFF. CDR3 nucleotides: TGTGCCAGCAGCCCCAGGACAGTGCGACTACGAGGCCATGAGCAGTTCTTC.